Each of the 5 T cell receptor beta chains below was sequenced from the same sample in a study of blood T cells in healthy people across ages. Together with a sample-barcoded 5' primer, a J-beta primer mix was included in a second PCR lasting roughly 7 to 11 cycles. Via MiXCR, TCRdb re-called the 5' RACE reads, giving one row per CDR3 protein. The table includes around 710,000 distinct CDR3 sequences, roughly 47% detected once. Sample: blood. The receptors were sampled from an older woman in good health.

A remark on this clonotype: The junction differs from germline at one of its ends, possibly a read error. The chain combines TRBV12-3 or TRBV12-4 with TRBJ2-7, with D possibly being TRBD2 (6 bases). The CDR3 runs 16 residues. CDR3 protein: CASSLSGGLGSYGQYF. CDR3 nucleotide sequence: TGTGCCAGCAGTTTGAGTGGAGGGTTAGGCTCCTACGGGCAGTACTTC.

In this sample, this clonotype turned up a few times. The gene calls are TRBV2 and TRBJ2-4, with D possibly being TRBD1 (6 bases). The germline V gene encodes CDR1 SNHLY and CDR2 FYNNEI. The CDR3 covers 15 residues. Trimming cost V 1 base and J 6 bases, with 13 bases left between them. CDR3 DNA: TGTGCCAGCAGTGAAGAGGGCCCAGGGGTAAACATTCAGTACTTC. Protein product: CASSEEGPGVNIQYF.

CDR3 protein: CASSLLGHEQYF. CDR3 DNA sequence: TGTGCCAGCAGTCTTCTCGGCCACGAGCAGTACTTC. V usage is TRBV6-5 and J usage is TRBJ2-7; unclear D gene. Deletions cut 5 bases from V and 5 bases from J, with 10 bases between. The CDR3 has 12 residues. Germline CDR1 MNHEY, CDR2 SVGAGI.

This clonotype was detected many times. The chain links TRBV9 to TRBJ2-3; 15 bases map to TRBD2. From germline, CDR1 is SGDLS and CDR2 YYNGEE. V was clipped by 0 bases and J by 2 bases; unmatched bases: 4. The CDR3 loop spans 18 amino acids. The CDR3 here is CASSVEGLAGGNTDTQYF. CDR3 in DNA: TGTGCCAGCAGCGTAGAGGGACTAGCGGGGGGAAACACAGATACGCAGTATTTT.

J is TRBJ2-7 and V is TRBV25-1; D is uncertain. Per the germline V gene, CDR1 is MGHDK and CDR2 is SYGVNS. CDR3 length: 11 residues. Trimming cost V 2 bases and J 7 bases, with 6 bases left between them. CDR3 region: CASSEVAEQYF. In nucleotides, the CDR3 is TGTGCCAGCAGTGAAGTGGCTGAGCAGTACTTC.